These 14 T cell receptor beta chains were all obtained from the same sample, sequenced in a study of shared clonotypes between healthy human individuals. Assay used: immunoSEQ multiplex PCR; TCRdb lists only in-frame clones, some missing. The data contain roughly 2.4 million clones, more than 90% of them singletons. Sample: naive CD4+ T cells sorted from blood. The subset is: CD45RA+ positively selected. The receptors were sampled from a man aged 18 to 29 in good health.

In nucleotides, the CDR3 is TGTGCCAGCAGTCCCATTTTGATGTACGGTTCACCCCTCCACTTT. Its translation: CASSPILMYGSPLHF. The gene calls are TRBV6-5 and TRBJ1-6; no reliable D call. The V end lost 5 bases, the J end lost 9 bases, and 17 bases lay between the germline ends. Germline values: CDR1 MNHEY, CDR2 SVGAGI. The CDR3 has 15 residues.

The chain joins TRBV29-1 to TRBJ2-1; no reliable D call. The V and J ends lost 3 bases and 3 bases respectively, with 9 bases between them. The CDR3 is 13 residues long. Germline values: CDR1 SQVTM, CDR2 ANQGSEA. In DNA form, the CDR3 reads TGCAGCGTTGAGGGAAGTTTCTACAATGAGCAGTTCTTC. Translating it yields CSVEGSFYNEQFF.

V usage is TRBV30 and J usage is TRBJ2-5; D is uncertain. The V end was cut by 0 bases, the J end by 1 base, with 6 bases between. Germline CDR1 GTSNPN, CDR2 SVGIG (reference sequence). The CDR3 extends over 13 amino acids. The chain's CDR3 is CAWSVRVQETQYF. As DNA, the CDR3 is TGTGCCTGGAGTGTACGGGTCCAAGAGACCCAGTACTTC.

The V gene is TRBV18, the J gene TRBJ1-5, with TRBD1 matching over 11 bases. The CDR3 has 15 residues. CDR1 is KGHSH, CDR2 LQKENI, per germline. V lost 3 bases and J lost 5; bases outside the gene matches: 3. The CDR3 sequence is CASSPGTGGHQPQHF. The CDR3 region has the DNA TGTGCCAGCTCACCCGGGACAGGGGGACATCAGCCCCAGCATTTT. The full variable domain, rest sourced from reference TRBV18 and TRBJ1-5, is NAGVMQNPRHLVRRRGQEARLRCSPMKGHSHVYWYRQLPEEGLKFMVYLQKENIIDESGMPKERFSAEFPKEGPSILRIQQVVRGDSAAYFCASSPGTGGHQPQHFGDGTRLSIL.

This chain connects TRBV2 to TRBJ1-2; 12 bases are shared with TRBD1. V dropped 4 bases and J dropped 4; count of bases not matched to a gene: 1. The CDR3 has 14 amino acids. From germline, CDR1 is SNHLY and CDR2 FYNNEI. CDR3 sequence (DNA): TGTGCCAGCAGTGGGGGACAGGGGGCCTATGGCTACACCTTC. Translation: CASSGGQGAYGYTF.

The chain combines TRBV7-3 with TRBJ2-1, with D perhaps TRBD2 (6 bases). The CDR3 contains 15 residues. The ends were cut back, 0 bases at V and 9 bases at J, with 15 bases in the middle. The germline gives CDR1 SGHTA, CDR2 FQGTGA. The CDR3 sequence is CASSLTPTRFGEQFF. The DNA for the CDR3 is TGTGCCAGCAGCTTAACCCCGACTAGATTCGGTGAGCAGTTCTTC.

This chain links TRBV7-2 with TRBJ1-2, with D unresolved. Trimming left V 1 base short and J 3 bases short, with 9 bases between. The CDR3 sequence is 14 residues long. CDR1 and CDR2 (germline): SGHTA, FQGNSA. CDR3 coding DNA: TGTGCCAGCAGCTTAGAAGGACGGTACTATGGCTACACCTTC. It translates to CASSLEGRYYGYTF.

This clone was detected only once. The rearrangement links TRBV11-3 to TRBJ2-6, with D possibly matching TRBD2 (5 bases). Trimming cost V 5 bases and J 0 bases, with 11 bases left between them. The germline V gene encodes CDR1 SGHNT and CDR2 YENEEA. This CDR3 comprises 16 residues. The chain's CDR3 is CASSRGGFSGANVLTF. CDR3 bases: TGTGCCAGCAGCCGGGGTGGGTTCTCTGGGGCCAACGTCCTGACTTTC.

The V call is TRBV9, the J call TRBJ2-5; D is possibly TRBD1 (6 bases). CDR3 length: 16 amino acids. Trimming took 1 base from V and 5 from J, leaving 18 bases between them. The germline V gene has CDR1 SGDLS and CDR2 YYNGEE. CDR3 nucleotides: TGTGCCAGCAGCGTAAGGGACAACTCTGGGTACGAGACCCAGTACTTC. Translation gives CASSVRDNSGYETQYF.

The chain is built from TRBV2 and TRBJ1-2; a weak D match, TRBD1 (6 bases). CDR1 and CDR2 (germline): SNHLY, FYNNEI. V was trimmed by 5 bases and J by 6 bases, leaving 13 bases between them. The CDR3 has 13 residues. This CDR3 is CASSSNNRDGYTF. The CDR3 bases are TGTGCCAGCAGTTCTAACAACAGGGATGGCTACACCTTC.

The chain combines TRBV4-1 with TRBJ2-5; a weak D match, TRBD2 (5 bases). Germline V gene sequence: CDR1 MGHRA, CDR2 YSYEKL. V was trimmed by 3 bases and J by 8 bases, leaving 22 bases between them. This CDR3 is built from 16 residues. CDR3 in amino acids: CASSQPTRVALETQYF. The CDR3 DNA reads as TGCGCCAGCAGCCAGCCCACGAGGGTTGCCCTCGAAACCCAGTACTTC.

The chain is built from TRBV6-5 and TRBJ2-2; D may be TRBD1 (6 bases). V was pared by 6 bases and J by 5 bases, with 16 bases between. Germline V gene data show CDR1 as MNHEY and CDR2 as SVGAGI. The CDR3 sequence is 15 residues long. CDR3 loop: CASRNSQGLTGELFF. CDR3 nucleotides: TGTGCCAGCAGGAACTCACAGGGTTTGACCGGGGAGCTGTTTTTT.

The chain combines TRBV19 with TRBJ2-3; no firm D call. The CDR3 loop spans 12 amino acids. V shed 5 bases and J shed 4 bases, with 7 bases lying between them. The germline V gene has CDR1 LNHDA and CDR2 SQIVND (reference sequence). CDR3 in amino acids: CASSRHADTQYF. The DNA for the CDR3 is TGTGCCAGTAGTCGACACGCAGATACGCAGTATTTT.

V gene TRBV6-6 combines with J gene TRBJ2-1; 14 bases match TRBD2. Germline loops: CDR1 MNHNY, CDR2 SVGAGI (reference sequence). Trimming took 4 bases from V and 8 from J; bases not matched to a gene: 4. The CDR3 is 15 residues long. This CDR3 is CASSSGLAGVYEQFF. DNA for the CDR3: TGTGCCAGCAGTTCGGGACTAGCGGGGGTTTATGAGCAGTTCTTC.